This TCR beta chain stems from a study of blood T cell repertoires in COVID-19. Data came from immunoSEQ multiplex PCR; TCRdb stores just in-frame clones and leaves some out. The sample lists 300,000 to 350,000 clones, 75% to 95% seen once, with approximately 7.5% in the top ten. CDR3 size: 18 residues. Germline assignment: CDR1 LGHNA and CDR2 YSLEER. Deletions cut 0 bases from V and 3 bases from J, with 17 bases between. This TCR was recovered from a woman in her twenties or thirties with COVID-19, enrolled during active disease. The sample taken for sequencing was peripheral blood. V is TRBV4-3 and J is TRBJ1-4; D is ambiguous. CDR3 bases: TGCGCCAGCAGCCAAGATCCCCCGAGGAGCACCCCTAATGAAAAACTGTTTTTT. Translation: CASSQDPPRSTPNEKLFF.